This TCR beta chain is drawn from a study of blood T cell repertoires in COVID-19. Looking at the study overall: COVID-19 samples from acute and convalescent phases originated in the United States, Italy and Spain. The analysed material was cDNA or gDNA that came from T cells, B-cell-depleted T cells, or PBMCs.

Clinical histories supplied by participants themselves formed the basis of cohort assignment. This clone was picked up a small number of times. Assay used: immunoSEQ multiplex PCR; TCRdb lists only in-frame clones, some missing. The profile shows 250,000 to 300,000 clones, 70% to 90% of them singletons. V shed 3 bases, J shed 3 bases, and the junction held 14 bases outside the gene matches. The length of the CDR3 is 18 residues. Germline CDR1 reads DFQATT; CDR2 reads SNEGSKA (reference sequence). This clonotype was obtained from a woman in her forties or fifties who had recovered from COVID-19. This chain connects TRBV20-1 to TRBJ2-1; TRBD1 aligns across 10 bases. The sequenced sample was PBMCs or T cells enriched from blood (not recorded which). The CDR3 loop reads CSASPSPGQGIHYNEQFF. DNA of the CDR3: TGCAGTGCTAGTCCCTCTCCGGGACAGGGGATTCACTACAATGAGCAGTTCTTC.